The clone carrying this T cell receptor beta chain was counted a single time. Its antigen remains unknown. CDR3 length: 12 amino acids. Per germline, CDR1 MNHEY and CDR2 SVGAGI. The V and J ends lost 6 bases and 4 bases respectively, with 10 bases between them. Alongside blood RNA obtained from unsorted whole blood, germline DNA was also extracted. These data originate in a study of tumor-infiltrating lymphocytes in primary liver carcinoma. TCR beta cDNA was made from approximately 540 ng total RNA with a constant-region primer. Three-round nested multiplex PCR performed with slightly modified ARM-PCR produced the TCR beta libraries. Investigators reported that the first two PCR rounds, at roughly 10 cycles each, used TRBV1-TRBV30 forward primers with a C-beta reverse primer. MiXCR, applied by TCRdb to the multiplex PCR reads, yields one record per CDR3 protein. The sample has hundreds of thousands of distinct CDR3 sequences, roughly 60% seen once.

Whole-study findings and limits: Blood trailed tumors significantly in top-250-clone fraction (p = 0.039).

The chain uses TRBV6-5 and TRBJ2-7; D gene ambiguous. The sequenced material came from peripheral blood. The clonotype was recovered from a man between 35 and 55 years old with primary liver carcinoma and hepatitis B virus infection. For the CDR3, the DNA is TGTGCCAGCAGGTACGGCGGTTACGAGCAGTACTTC. Residues: CASRYGGYEQYF.